The subject of this entry is one T cell receptor beta chain. A much larger clone differs from this one at a single base, so this may be a read error. TCR beta cDNA came from about 450 ng total RNA, primed with a constant-region primer. TCR beta libraries came from three nested multiplex PCR rounds using slightly modified ARM-PCR. A C-beta reverse primer was combined with TRBV1-TRBV30 forward primers in the first two PCR rounds, and each round had approximately 10 cycles. TCRdb re-called the multiplex PCR reads with MiXCR, one entry per CDR3 protein. The profile covers hundreds of thousands of distinct CDR3 sequences, with 65% appearing a single time and roughly 9% taken by the ten largest. For blood RNA, unsorted whole blood served as the source, and germline DNA was extracted too. Those patients suffered from chronic HBV infection and were treatment-naive. This entry comes from a study of tumor-infiltrating lymphocytes in primary liver carcinoma.

Per the germline V gene, CDR1 is SGHRS and CDR2 is YFSETQ. Trimming removed 4 bases at V and 6 bases at J, with 17 bases between. CDR3 length: 14 residues. Specimen: peripheral blood. The origin of this receptor is a middle-aged man with primary liver carcinoma and hepatitis B virus infection. The chain is built from TRBV5-1 and TRBJ2-7; a possible D gene is TRBD2 (6 bases). The DNA for the CDR3 is TGCGCCAGCAGCCCGGGGATCGGGAGTAGCGAGCAGTACTTC. It is translated as CASSPGIGSSEQYF.